This T cell receptor (beta chain) comes out of a study of beta chain features in type 1 diabetes. Overall study: Patients shared similar age, gender and cell yields with healthy donors. Examination of sorted cells across all samples involved 100 million or so cells.

This clone was detected once. The entirety of the isolated RNA underwent reverse transcription, so expressed TCRB transcripts were sequenced. TCRdb's copy holds only in-frame clones and misses some; the assay was immunoSEQ multiplex PCR. The sample has about 340,000 clones, under 8.5% seen once. Germline V lookup: CDR1 LNHDA, CDR2 SQIVND (reference sequence). Trimming removed 4 bases at V and 1 base at J, with 7 bases between. The length of the CDR3 is 13 residues. The source is a woman younger than 30 in good health. Sequencing was performed on central memory CD4+ T cells from blood. This chain links TRBV19 with TRBJ2-5; tentatively, D is TRBD1 (6 bases). CDR3 DNA sequence: TGTGCCAGTAGTAACAGGGCCCAAGAGACCCAGTACTTC. It is translated as CASSNRAQETQYF. The full variable domain, its missing parts supplied by reference TRBV19 and TRBJ2-5, is DGGITQSPKYLFRKEGQNVTLSCEQNLNHDAMYWYRQDPGQGLRLIYYSQIVNDFQKGDIAEGYSVSREKKESFPLTVTSAQKNPTAFYLCASSNRAQETQYFGPGTRLLVL.